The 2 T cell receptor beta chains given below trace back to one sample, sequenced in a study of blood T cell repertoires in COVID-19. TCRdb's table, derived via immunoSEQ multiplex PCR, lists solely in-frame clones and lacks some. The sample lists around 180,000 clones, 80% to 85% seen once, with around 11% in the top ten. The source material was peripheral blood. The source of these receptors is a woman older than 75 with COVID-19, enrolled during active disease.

For the CDR3, the DNA is TGTGCCAGCAGTTTCGGGACAGGGTACAATGAGCAGTTCTTC. Its translation is CASSFGTGYNEQFF. The rearrangement uses TRBV27 and TRBJ2-1; TRBD1 matches at 9 bases. The germline CDR1 and CDR2 sequences are MNHEY and SMNVEV (reference sequence). CDR3 length: 14 residues. The J segment lost 4 bases and the V segment lost 3 bases, leaving 1 base of the junction unmatched.

The CDR3 is CASSLGEYGYTF. For the CDR3, the DNA is TGTGCCAGCAGCTTGGGAGAGTATGGCTACACCTTC. V gene TRBV5-5 combines with J gene TRBJ1-2, with D unresolved. The CDR3 is 12 amino acids. Trimming left V 0 bases short and J 5 bases short, with 5 bases between. The germline gives CDR1 SGHKS, CDR2 YYEKEE (reference sequence).